The 5 T cell receptor beta chains in this list originate from one sample, sequenced in a study of T cells in localized non-small cell lung cancer. Measured with immunoSEQ multiplex PCR; TCRdb has only the in-frame clones, and not every one. The sample consists of more than 100,000 clones, roughly nine tenths of them appearing once. The sample was peripheral blood, taken before any cancer treatment. These receptors were collected from a female donor older than 55 with stage I lung adenocarcinoma.

The chain carries TRBV5-1 and TRBJ2-7, with TRBD2 identical over 11 bases. The junction had 13 bases not matched to a gene; V was cut back by 8 bases and J by 6 bases. The CDR3 is 15 amino acids. Germline V lookup: CDR1 SGHRS, CDR2 YFSETQ. CDR3 in amino acids: CASTLAGVQRAEQYF. Here the CDR3 DNA reads TGCGCCAGTACACTAGCGGGAGTTCAACGTGCCGAGCAGTACTTC.

The genes are TRBV2 and TRBJ2-1; 10 nucleotides match TRBD2. CDR1 is SNHLY and CDR2 is FYNNEI in the germline V gene. V trimming: 6 bases; J trimming: 5 bases; junction bases outside the gene matches: 13. The CDR3 has 17 amino acids. CDR3 bases: TGTGCCAGCAGGGCCGCTGATAAAGCGGGAGGGGACAATGAGCAGTTCTTC. Protein product: CASRAADKAGGDNEQFF.

The chain uses TRBV19 and TRBJ2-2, with 9 bases matching TRBD1. V was pared by 5 bases and J by 2 bases, with 3 bases of the junction left unmatched. Germline lookup yields CDR1 LNHDA and CDR2 SQIVND (reference sequence). CDR3 size: 15 residues. CDR3 DNA sequence: TGTGCCAGTAGTTGGACAGGGGCTAACACCGGGGAGCTGTTTTTT. Its translation is CASSWTGANTGELFF.

For the CDR3, the DNA is TGCAGCGTAAAGAAAAACACTGAAGCTTTCTTT. Protein product: CSVKKNTEAFF. The rearrangement links TRBV29-1 to TRBJ1-1; D gene unclear. This CDR3 region has 11 residues. Deletions cut 6 bases from V and 2 bases from J, with 7 bases between. Germline CDR1 reads SQVTM; CDR2 reads ANQGSEA.

This clone was seen a handful of times. The chain couples TRBV25-1 to TRBJ1-2, with TRBD1 identical over 9 bases. This CDR3 spans 14 amino acids. J was trimmed by 7 bases and V by 4 bases; bases with no gene match: 7. From germline, CDR1 is MGHDK and CDR2 SYGVNS. The CDR3 DNA reads as TGTGCCAGCAGTGTGGGGACAGGGTTCTCTGGCTACACCTTC. Its translation is CASSVGTGFSGYTF.